The 14 T cell receptor beta chains listed next were all sequenced from one sample in a study of regulatory T cells in long-lasting Graves disease. TCR beta libraries were built with iRepertoire HTBI primers and Arm-PCR of CDR3 regions. MiXCR, run by TCRdb on the multiplex PCR reads, gives a single entry per CDR3 protein. The sample lists about 420,000 distinct CDR3 sequences; about 17% were seen once. Time point here: newly diagnosed GD, antithyroid drugs for less than 3 months. RNA from PBMCs was the source of the TCR library. These data also formed part of another study, on T cells in Graves' hyperthyroidism and ophthalmopathy.

Sequencing used peripheral blood mononuclear cells (PBMCs), obtained at new diagnosis, from a patient treated with antithyroid drugs. The source is a woman aged 18-35 years with Graves disease.

This clonotype has at least ten counts. The CDR3 nucleotides are TGTGCCAGCAGCGTGGACAGAAACTATGGCTACACCTTC. It translates to CASSVDRNYGYTF. This chain connects TRBV9 to TRBJ1-2; perhaps TRBD1 as D (6 bases). Per the germline V gene, CDR1 is SGDLS and CDR2 is YYNGEE. Trimming shortened V by 2 bases and J by 2 bases, and 7 bases separated the two germline ends. The CDR3 spans 13 residues.

This clonotype was counted many times. The CDR3 loop is CASSLEVWAGGEQYF. Here the CDR3 DNA reads TGTGCCAGCAGCTTAGAGGTTTGGGCGGGAGGCGAGCAGTACTTC. The rearrangement joins TRBV7-2 to TRBJ2-7, with TRBD2 identical over 8 bases. Germline V gene lookup returns CDR1 SGHTA and CDR2 FQGNSA. V was pared by 1 base and J by 6 bases, with 8 bases of the junction left unmatched. The CDR3 runs 15 residues.

This sequence joins TRBV3-1 and TRBJ1-2; D call uncertain. This CDR3 is built from 15 residues. Germline values: CDR1 LGHDT, CDR2 YNNKEL (reference sequence). V was clipped by 0 bases and J by 4 bases, with 12 bases between them. CDR3 residues: CASSQDLTNLYGYTF. Here the CDR3 DNA reads TGTGCCAGCAGCCAAGATCTGACAAATCTCTATGGCTACACCTTC. Full variable domain (missing parts from reference TRBV3-1 and TRBJ1-2): DTAVSQTPKYLVTQMGNDKSIKCEQNLGHDTMYWYKQDSKKFLKIMFSYNNKELIINETVPNRFSPKSPDKAHLNLHINSLELGDSAVYFCASSQDLTNLYGYTFGSGTRLTVV.

The chain combines TRBV6-1 with TRBJ2-1; D not certain. The germline CDR1 and CDR2 sequences are MNHNS and SASEGT. V lost 8 bases, J lost 10 bases, and 12 bases lay in between. The CDR3 runs 11 residues. The CDR3 is CASVARWEQFF. The CDR3 coding sequence is TGTGCCAGCGTGGCACGGTGGGAGCAGTTCTTC.

This clonotype was seen repeatedly, ten times or more. The V gene is TRBV11-2, the J gene TRBJ2-7, with D possibly TRBD2 on 6 matching bases. This CDR3 comprises 16 residues. V shed 1 base and J shed 1 base, with 14 bases lying between them. Looked up from germline, CDR1 is SGHAT and CDR2 is FQNNGV. CDR3 coding DNA: TGTGCCAGCAGCTTAGCGGGTGGGACTCCTTCCTACGAGCAGTACTTC. Its translation: CASSLAGGTPSYEQYF. Full variable domain (rest looked up from reference TRBV11-2 and TRBJ2-7): EAGVAQSPRYKIIEKRQSVAFWCNPISGHATLYWYQQILGQGPKLLIQFQNNGVVDDSQLPKDRFSAERLKGVDSTLKIQPAKLEDSAVYLCASSLAGGTPSYEQYFGPGTRLTVT.

This clonotype appeared many times. The rearrangement joins TRBV18 to TRBJ1-5; TRBD1 aligns across 9 bases. The V gene end was trimmed by 9 bases and the J gene end by 3 bases; junction bases not matched to a gene: 6. This CDR3 spans 14 amino acids. Germline V gene sequence: CDR1 KGHSH, CDR2 LQKENI. CDR3 DNA sequence: TGTGCCAGTCACGGGACAGGGAACAATCAGCCCCAGCATTTT. It yields the protein CASHGTGNNQPQHF.

In its sample, this clonotype was seen a few times. The DNA for the CDR3 is TGCGCCAGAAGATTCCGGGACAGAAATACGCAGTATTTT. As protein: CARRFRDRNTQYF. The chain has TRBV10-1 and TRBJ2-3, with 7 bases matching TRBD1. This CDR3 is 13 amino acids long. Trimming took 9 bases from V and 7 from J; bases not matched to a gene: 10. The germline V gene encodes CDR1 WNHNN and CDR2 SYGVQD (reference sequence).

This clonotype has a single count. The chain uses TRBV19 and TRBJ2-5; TRBD2 agrees at 9 bases. Trimming took 3 bases from V and 5 from J; bases not matched to a gene: 10. CDR3 length equals 16 residues. Germline V gene lookup returns CDR1 LNHDA and CDR2 SQIVND (reference sequence). This chain's CDR3 is CASSMLSGRRQETQYF. The DNA for the CDR3 is TGTGCCAGTAGTATGCTTAGCGGGAGAAGGCAGGAGACCCAGTACTTC.

CDR3 in amino acids: CAWRPSLGLATSYNEQFF. The CDR3, as DNA: TGTGCCTGGAGACCCTCTCTCGGTCTAGCGACATCCTACAATGAGCAGTTCTTC. V usage is TRBV30 and J usage is TRBJ2-1; tentatively, D is TRBD2 (6 bases). Germline V gene data show CDR1 as GTSNPN and CDR2 as SVGIG (reference sequence). CDR3 size: 18 residues. V was cut by 3 bases and J by 1 base, with 22 bases left in between.

This clonotype was seen a handful of times. This chain links TRBV2 with TRBJ1-1; 12 nucleotides align to TRBD1. Germline CDR1 is SNHLY and CDR2 is FYNNEI. This CDR3 has 15 residues. V gave up 9 bases and J gave up 5 bases; unmatched junction bases: 10. DNA for the CDR3: TGTGCCAGTTCCCTCCTGGGACAGGGGGCGACTGAAGCTTTCTTT. Protein sequence: CASSLLGQGATEAFF.

This clonotype was detected only a few times. The DNA of the CDR3 is TGTGCCAGCAGTTTAGCACTAGCGGGAGACGGGGAGCTGTTTTTT. Its protein product is CASSLALAGDGELFF. The chain couples TRBV12-3 or TRBV12-4 to TRBJ2-2, with 11 positions matching TRBD2. This CDR3 spans 15 amino acids. Trimming cost V 0 bases and J 7 bases; bases outside gene matches: 1.

This clonotype was counted ten times or more. The rearrangement uses TRBV5-1 and TRBJ2-1; 7 bases map to TRBD1. The ends lost 3 bases at V and 4 bases at J; junction bases unmatched: 7. CDR3 length: 15 amino acids. Germline V lookup: CDR1 SGHRS, CDR2 YFSETQ. CDR3 in amino acids: CASSWGTVNYNEQFF. The CDR3 DNA reads TGCGCCAGCAGCTGGGGGACAGTTAATTACAATGAGCAGTTCTTC.

The V call is TRBV5-6, the J call TRBJ2-5, with TRBD1 as a possible D gene (5 bases). CDR1 is SGHDT, CDR2 YYEEEE, per germline. V lost 0 bases and J lost 4, with 10 bases in between. This CDR3 region has 14 residues. CDR3 residues: CASSLAGHRETQYF. The DNA for the CDR3 is TGTGCCAGCAGCTTGGCCGGACATCGAGAGACCCAGTACTTC.

This clonotype was picked up many times. J is TRBJ1-5 and V is TRBV7-2; D unclear. V shed 4 bases and J shed 7 bases, with 8 bases lying between them. Germline lookup yields CDR1 SGHTA and CDR2 FQGNSA. CDR3 size: 12 residues. CDR3 sequence reads: CASSYERQPQHF. The CDR3 DNA reads as TGTGCCAGCAGCTATGAACGGCAGCCCCAGCATTTT.